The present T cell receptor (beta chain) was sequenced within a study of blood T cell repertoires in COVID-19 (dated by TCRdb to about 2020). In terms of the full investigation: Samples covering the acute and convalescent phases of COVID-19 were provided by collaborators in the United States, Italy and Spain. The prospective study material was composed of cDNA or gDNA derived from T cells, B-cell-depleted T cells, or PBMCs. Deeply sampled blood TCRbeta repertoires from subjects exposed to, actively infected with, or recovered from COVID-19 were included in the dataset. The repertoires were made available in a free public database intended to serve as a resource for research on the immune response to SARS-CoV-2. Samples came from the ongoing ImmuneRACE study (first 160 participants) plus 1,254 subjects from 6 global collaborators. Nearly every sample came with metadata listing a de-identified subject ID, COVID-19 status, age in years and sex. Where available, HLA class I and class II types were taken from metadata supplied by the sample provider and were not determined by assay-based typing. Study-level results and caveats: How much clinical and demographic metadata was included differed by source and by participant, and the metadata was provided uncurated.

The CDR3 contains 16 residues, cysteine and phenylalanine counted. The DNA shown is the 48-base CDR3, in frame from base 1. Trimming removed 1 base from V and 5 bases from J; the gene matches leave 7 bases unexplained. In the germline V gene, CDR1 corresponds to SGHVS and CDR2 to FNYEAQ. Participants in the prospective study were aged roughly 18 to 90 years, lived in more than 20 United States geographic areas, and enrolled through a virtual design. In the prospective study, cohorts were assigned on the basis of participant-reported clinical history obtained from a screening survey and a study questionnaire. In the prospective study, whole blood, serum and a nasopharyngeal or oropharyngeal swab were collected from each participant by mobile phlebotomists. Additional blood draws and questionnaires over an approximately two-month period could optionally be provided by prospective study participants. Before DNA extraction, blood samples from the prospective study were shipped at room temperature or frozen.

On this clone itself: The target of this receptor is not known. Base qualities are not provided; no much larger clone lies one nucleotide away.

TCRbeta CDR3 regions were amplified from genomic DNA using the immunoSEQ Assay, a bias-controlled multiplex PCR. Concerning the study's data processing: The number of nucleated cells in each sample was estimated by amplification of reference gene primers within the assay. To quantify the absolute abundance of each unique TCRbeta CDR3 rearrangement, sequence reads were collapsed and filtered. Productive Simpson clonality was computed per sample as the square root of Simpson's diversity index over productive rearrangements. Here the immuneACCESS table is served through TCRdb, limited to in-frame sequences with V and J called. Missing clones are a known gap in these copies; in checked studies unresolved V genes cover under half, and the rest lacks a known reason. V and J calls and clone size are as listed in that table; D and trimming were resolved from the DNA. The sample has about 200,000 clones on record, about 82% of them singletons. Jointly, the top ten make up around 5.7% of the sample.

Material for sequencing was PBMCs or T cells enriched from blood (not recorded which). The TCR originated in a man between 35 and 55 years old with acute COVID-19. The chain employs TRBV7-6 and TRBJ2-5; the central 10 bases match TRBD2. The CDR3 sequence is CASSLGSGRAGETQYF. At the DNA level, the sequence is TGTGCCAGCAGCTTAGGAAGCGGGAGGGCCGGGGAGACCCAGTACTTC.